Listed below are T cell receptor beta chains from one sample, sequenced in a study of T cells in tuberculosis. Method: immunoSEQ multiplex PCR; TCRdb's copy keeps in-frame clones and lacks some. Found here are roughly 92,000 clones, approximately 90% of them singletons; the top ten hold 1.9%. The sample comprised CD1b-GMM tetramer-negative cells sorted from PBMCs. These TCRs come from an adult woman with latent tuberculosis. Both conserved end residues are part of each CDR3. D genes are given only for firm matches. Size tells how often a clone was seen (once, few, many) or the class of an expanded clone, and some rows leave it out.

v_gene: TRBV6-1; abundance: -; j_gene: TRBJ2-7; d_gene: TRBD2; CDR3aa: CASSEIGGGRPYEQYF; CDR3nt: TGTGCCAGCAGTGAAATCGGCGGGGGGAGGCCTTATGAGCAGTACTTC
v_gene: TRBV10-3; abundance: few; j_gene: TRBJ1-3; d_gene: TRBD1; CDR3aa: CAISAGGGGGNTIYF; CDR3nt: TGTGCCATCAGTGCAGGGGGCGGTGGAGGAAACACCATATATTTT
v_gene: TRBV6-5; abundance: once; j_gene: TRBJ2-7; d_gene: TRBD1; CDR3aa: CASTGPGQGYEQYF; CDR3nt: TGTGCCAGCACCGGACCGGGACAGGGGTACGAGCAGTACTTC
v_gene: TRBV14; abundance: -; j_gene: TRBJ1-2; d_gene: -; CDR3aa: CASSPRTAYGYTF; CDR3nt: TGTGCCAGCAGCCCCAGGACAGCTTATGGCTACACCTTC
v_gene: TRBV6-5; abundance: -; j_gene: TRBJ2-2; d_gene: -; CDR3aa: CASKGRKDTGELFF; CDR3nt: TGTGCCAGCAAAGGCAGGAAGGACACCGGGGAGCTGTTTTTT
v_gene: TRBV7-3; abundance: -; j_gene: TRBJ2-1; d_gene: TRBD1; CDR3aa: CASSSTAGTEYNEQFF; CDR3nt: TGTGCCAGCAGCTCCACGGCCGGGACAGAATACAATGAGCAGTTCTTC
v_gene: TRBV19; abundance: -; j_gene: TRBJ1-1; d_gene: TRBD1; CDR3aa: CASSTAGGTEAFF; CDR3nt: TGTGCCAGTAGTACCGCAGGGGGGACTGAAGCTTTCTTT
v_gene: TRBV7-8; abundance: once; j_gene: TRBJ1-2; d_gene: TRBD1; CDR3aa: CASSPWKVDRGDVGYTF; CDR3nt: TGTGCCAGCAGCCCGTGGAAAGTAGACAGGGGGGATGTTGGCTACACCTTC
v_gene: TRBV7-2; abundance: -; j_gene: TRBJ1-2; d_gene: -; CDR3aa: CASSFVITGYGYTF; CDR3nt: TGTGCCAGCAGCTTCGTAATCACAGGTTATGGCTACACCTTC
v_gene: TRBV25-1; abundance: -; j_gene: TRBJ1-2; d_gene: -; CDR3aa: CASSTGRDGYTF; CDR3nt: TGTGCCAGCAGTACGGGGAGGGATGGCTACACCTTC
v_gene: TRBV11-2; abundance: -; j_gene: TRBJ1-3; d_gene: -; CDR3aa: CASSLEAGMGNTIYF; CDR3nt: TGTGCCAGCAGCTTAGAGGCAGGGATGGGAAACACCATATATTTT
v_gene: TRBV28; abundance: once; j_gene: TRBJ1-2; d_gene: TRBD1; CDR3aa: CASRPTGVPDGYTF; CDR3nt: TGTGCCAGCAGGCCAACAGGGGTTCCGGATGGCTACACCTTC
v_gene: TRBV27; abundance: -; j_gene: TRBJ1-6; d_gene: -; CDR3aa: CASSLLGSNSPLHF; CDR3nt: TGTGCCAGCAGTTTATTAGGGAGCAATTCACCCCTCCACTTT
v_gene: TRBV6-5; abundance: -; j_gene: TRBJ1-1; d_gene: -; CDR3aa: CASSYSKLVDTEAFF; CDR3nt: TGTGCCAGCAGTTACTCGAAACTCGTGGACACTGAAGCTTTCTTT
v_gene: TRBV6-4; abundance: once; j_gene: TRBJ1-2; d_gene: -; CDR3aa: CASSENGLGYGYTF; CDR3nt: TGTGCCAGCAGTGAGAACGGGTTGGGCTATGGCTACACCTTC
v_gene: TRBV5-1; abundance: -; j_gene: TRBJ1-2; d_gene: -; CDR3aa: CASSPQGHYGYTF; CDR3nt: TGCGCCAGCAGCCCTCAGGGTCACTATGGCTACACCTTC
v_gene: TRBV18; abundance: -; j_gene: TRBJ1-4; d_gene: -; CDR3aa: CASSPLPPEGVGNEKLFF; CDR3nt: TGTGCCAGCTCACCACTCCCACCCGAGGGGGTGGGGAATGAAAAACTGTTTTTT
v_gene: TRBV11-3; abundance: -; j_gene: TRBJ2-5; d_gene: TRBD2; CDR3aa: CASSLRGAGGDQETQYF; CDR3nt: TGTGCCAGCAGCTTAAGGGGGGCGGGGGGAGATCAAGAGACCCAGTACTTC
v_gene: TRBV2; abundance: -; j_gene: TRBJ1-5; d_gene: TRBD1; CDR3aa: CASDPGQGLNQPQHF; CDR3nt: TGTGCCAGCGATCCGGGACAGGGTTTAAATCAGCCCCAGCATTTT
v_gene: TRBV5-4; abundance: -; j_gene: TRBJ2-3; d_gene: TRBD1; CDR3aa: CASSPDMGGGTGVGDTQYF; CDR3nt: TGTGCCAGCAGCCCCGACATGGGTGGGGGGACAGGGGTAGGAGATACGCAGTATTTT
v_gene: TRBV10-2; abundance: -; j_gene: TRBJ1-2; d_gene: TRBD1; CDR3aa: CASSGGQGAGGYTF; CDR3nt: TGCGCCAGCAGTGGGGGACAGGGGGCAGGGGGCTACACCTTC
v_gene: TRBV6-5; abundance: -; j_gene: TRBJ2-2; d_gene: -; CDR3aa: CASSGRWITGELFF; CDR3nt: TGTGCCAGCAGTGGGAGGTGGATTACCGGGGAGCTGTTTTTT
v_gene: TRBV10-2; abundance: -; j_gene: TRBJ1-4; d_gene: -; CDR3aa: CASSEYSPNEKLFF; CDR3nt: TGCGCCAGCAGTGAGTACAGCCCGAATGAAAAACTGTTTTTT
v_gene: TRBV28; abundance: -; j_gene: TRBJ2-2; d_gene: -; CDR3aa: CASSFPRIANTGELFF; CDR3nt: TGTGCCAGCAGTTTCCCGCGCATAGCGAACACCGGGGAGCTGTTTTTT
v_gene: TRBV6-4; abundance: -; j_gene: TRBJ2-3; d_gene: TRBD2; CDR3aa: CASSYGTSGADTQYF; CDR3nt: TGTGCCAGCAGTTACGGGACTAGCGGGGCGGATACGCAGTATTTT
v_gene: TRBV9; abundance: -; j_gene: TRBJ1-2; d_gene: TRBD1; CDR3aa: CASSARGGQGARGYTF; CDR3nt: TGTGCCAGCAGCGCACGAGGGGGACAGGGGGCTCGGGGCTACACCTTC
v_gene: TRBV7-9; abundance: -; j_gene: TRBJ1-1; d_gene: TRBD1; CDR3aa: CASSLGTGNTEAFF; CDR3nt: TGTGCCAGCAGCTTAGGGACAGGGAACACTGAAGCTTTCTTT
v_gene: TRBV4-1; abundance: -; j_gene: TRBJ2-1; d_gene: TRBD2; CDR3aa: CASSQKGLAGGPGNEQFF; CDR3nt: TGCGCCAGCAGCCAAAAAGGGCTAGCGGGGGGGCCAGGCAATGAGCAGTTCTTC
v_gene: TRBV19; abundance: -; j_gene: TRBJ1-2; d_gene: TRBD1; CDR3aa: CASSLYGTGDYGYTF; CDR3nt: TGTGCCAGTAGTCTTTATGGGACAGGTGACTATGGCTACACCTTC
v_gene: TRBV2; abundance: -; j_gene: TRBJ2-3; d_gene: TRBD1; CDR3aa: CASSEGDRGTDTQYF; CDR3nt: TGTGCCAGCAGTGAAGGGGACAGGGGAACAGATACGCAGTATTTT
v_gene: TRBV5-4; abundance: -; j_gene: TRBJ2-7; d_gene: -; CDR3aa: CASSLVGGRGYEQYF; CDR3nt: TGTGCCAGCAGCTTGGTGGGGGGGCGCGGATACGAGCAGTACTTC
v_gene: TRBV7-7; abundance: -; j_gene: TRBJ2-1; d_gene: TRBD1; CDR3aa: CASSAWDSSYNEQFF; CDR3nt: TGTGCTAGCAGCGCATGGGACAGCTCCTACAATGAGCAGTTCTTC
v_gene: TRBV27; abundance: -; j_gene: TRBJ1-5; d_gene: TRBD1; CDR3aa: CASRQRQGDQPQHF; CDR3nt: TGTGCCAGCAGGCAGAGACAGGGTGATCAGCCCCAGCATTTT
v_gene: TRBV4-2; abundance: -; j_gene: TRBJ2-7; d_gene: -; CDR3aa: CASSQGSGDLYEQYF; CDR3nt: TGTGCCAGCAGCCAAGGGAGCGGAGATCTCTACGAGCAGTACTTC
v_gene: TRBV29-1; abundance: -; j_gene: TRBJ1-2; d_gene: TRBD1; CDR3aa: CSVILRPGQGGGYTF; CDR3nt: TGCAGCGTGATCTTAAGACCGGGACAGGGTGGTGGCTACACCTTC
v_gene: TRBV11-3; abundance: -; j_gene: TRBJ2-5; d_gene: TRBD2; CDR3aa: CASSLGTSGDKQETQYF; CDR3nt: TGTGCCAGCAGCTTAGGTACTAGCGGGGACAAACAAGAGACCCAGTACTTC
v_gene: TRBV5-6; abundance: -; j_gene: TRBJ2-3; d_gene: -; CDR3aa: CASSLGVDTDTQYF; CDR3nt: TGTGCCAGCAGCTTGGGAGTCGACACAGATACGCAGTATTTT
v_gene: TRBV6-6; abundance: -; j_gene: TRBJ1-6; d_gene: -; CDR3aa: CASSPPGRENSPLHF; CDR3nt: TGTGCCAGCAGTCCACCCGGGAGGGAGAATTCACCCCTCCACTTT
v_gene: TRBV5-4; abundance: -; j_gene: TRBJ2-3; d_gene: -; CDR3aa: CASSLETSTDTQYF; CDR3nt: TGTGCCAGCAGCTTGGAGACTAGCACAGATACGCAGTATTTT
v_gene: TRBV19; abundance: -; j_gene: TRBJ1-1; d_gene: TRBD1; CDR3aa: CASRDRGRLMNTEAFF; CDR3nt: TGTGCCAGCCGGGACAGGGGGCGACTCATGAACACTGAAGCTTTCTTT